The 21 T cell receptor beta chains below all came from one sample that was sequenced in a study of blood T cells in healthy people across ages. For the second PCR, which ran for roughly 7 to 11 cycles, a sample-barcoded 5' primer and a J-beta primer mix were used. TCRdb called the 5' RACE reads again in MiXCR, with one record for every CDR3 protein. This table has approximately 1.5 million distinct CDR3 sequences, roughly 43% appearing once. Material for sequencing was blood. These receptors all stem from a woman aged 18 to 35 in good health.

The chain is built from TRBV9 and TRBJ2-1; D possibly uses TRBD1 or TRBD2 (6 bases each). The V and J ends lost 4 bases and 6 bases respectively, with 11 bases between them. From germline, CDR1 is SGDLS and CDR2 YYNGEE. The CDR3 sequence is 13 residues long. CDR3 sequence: CASSHGGSNEQFF. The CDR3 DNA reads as TGTGCCAGCAGCCACGGGGGCTCCAATGAGCAGTTCTTC.

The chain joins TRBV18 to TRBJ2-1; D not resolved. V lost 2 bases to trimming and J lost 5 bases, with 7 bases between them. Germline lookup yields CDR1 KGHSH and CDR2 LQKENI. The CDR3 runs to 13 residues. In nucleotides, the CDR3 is TGTGCCAGCTCACCAAGTCAGCACAATGAGCAGTTCTTC. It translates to CASSPSQHNEQFF.

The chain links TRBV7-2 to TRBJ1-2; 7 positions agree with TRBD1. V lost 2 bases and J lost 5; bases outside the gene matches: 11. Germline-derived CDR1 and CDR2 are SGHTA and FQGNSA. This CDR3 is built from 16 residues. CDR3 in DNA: TGTGCCAGCAGCTTACCGAGACAGGGACTAAATTATGGCTACACCTTC. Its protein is CASSLPRQGLNYGYTF.

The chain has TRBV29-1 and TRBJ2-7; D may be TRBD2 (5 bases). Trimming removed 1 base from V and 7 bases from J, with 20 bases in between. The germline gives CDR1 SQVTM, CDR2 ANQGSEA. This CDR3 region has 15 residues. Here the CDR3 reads CSVEVERLKSNEQYF. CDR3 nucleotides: TGCAGCGTTGAAGTAGAGCGACTAAAAAGCAATGAGCAGTACTTC.

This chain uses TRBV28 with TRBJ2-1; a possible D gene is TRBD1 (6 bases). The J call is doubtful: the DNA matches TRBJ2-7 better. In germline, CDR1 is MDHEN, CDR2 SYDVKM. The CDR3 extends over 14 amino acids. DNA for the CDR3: TGTGCCAGCACTCCGGGACATCCCTACAATGAGCAGTACTTC. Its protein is CASTPGHPYNEQYF.

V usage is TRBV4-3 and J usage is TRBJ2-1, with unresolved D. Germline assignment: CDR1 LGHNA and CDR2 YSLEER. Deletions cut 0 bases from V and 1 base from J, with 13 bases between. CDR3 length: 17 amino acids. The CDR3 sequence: CASSQDPRLESYNEQFF. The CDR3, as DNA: TGCGCCAGCAGCCAAGATCCCCGCCTGGAGTCCTACAATGAGCAGTTCTTC.

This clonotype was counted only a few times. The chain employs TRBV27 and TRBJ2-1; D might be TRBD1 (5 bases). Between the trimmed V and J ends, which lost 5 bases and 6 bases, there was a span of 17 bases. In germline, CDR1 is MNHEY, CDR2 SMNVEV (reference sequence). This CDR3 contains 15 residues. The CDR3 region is CASSNLPLQGNEQFF. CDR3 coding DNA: TGTGCCAGCAGTAATCTCCCTTTGCAGGGCAATGAGCAGTTCTTC.

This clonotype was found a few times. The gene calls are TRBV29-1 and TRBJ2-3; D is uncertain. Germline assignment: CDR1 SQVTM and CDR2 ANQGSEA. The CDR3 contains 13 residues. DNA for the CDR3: TGCCCACGGTCCGGGTCTAGCACAGATACGCAGTATTTT. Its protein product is CPRSGSSTDTQYF.

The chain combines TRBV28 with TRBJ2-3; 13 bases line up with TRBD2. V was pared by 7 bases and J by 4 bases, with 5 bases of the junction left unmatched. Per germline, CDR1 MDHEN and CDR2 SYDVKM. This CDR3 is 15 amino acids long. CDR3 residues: CASISGLAGADTQYF. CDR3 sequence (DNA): TGTGCCAGCATCTCAGGACTAGCGGGAGCAGATACGCAGTATTTT.

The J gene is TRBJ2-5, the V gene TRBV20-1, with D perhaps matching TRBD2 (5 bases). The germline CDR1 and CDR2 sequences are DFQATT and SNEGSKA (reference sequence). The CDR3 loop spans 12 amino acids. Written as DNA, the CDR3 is TGCACCTTCCGGGGTCCCTACAATGAGCAGTACTTC. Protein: CTFRGPYNEQYF.

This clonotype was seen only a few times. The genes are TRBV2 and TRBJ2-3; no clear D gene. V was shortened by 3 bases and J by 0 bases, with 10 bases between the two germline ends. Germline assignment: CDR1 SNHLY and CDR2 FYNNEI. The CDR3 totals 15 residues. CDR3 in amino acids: CASSDHGRSTDTQYF. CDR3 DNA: TGTGCCAGCAGTGATCACGGTCGTAGCACAGATACGCAGTATTTT.

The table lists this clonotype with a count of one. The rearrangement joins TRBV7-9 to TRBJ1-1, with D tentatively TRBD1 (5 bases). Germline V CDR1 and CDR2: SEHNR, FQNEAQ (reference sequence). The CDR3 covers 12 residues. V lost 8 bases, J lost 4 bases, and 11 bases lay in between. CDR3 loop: CASAPGITEAFF. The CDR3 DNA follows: TGTGCCAGCGCTCCAGGGATCACTGAAGCTTTCTTT.

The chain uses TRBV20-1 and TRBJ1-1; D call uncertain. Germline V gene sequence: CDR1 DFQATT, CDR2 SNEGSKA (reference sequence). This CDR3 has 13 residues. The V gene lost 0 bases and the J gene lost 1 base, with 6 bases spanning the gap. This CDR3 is CSARDSGNTEAFF. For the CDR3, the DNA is TGCAGTGCTAGAGATTCGGGGAACACTGAAGCTTTCTTT.

CDR3 region: CASSFGFGRGTSGDHNEQFF. The CDR3 DNA reads TGTGCCAGCAGTTTCGGGTTCGGGCGGGGGACTAGCGGGGACCACAATGAGCAGTTCTTC. The chain links TRBV28 to TRBJ2-1, with TRBD2 identical over 13 bases. This CDR3 is built from 20 residues. CDR1 and CDR2 (germline): MDHEN, SYDVKM. The junction had 16 bases not matched to a gene; V was cut back by 3 bases and J by 5 bases.

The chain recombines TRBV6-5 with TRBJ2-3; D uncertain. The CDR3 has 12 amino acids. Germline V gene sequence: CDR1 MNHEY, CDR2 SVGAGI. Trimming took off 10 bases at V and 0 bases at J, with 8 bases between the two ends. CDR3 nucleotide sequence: TGTGCCACCCTAGGAAGCACAGATACGCAGTATTTT. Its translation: CATLGSTDTQYF.

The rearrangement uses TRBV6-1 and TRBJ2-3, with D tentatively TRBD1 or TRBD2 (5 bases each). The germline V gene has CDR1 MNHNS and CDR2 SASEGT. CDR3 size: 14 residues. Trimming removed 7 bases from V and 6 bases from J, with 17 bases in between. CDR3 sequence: CASTTGRITDTQYF. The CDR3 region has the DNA TGTGCCAGCACCACGGGACGGATCACGGATACGCAGTATTTT.

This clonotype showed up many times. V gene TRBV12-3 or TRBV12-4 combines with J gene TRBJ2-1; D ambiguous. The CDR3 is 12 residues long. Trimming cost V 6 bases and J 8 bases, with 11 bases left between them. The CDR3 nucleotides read TGTGCCAGCAGCCCGGTGGGGTATGAGCAGTTCTTC. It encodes CASSPVGYEQFF.

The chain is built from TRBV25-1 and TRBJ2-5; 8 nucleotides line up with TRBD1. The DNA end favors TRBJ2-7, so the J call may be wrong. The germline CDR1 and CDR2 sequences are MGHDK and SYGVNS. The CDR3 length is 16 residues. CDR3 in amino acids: CASSEHPTGDRCEQYF. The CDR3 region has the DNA TGTGCCAGCAGTGAACATCCGACAGGGGATCGCTGCGAGCAGTACTTC.

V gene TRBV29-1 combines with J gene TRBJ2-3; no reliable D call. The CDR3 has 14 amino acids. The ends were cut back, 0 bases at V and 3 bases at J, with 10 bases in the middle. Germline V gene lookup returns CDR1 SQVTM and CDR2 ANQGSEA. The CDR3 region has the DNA TGCAGCGTTGAAGATTCGCCCGGGACAGATACGCAGTATTTT. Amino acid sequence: CSVEDSPGTDTQYF.

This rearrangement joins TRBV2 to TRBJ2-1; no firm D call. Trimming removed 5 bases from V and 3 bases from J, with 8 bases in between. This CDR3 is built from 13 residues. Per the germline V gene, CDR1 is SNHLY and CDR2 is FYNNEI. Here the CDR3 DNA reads TGTGCCAGCAGTTTCTATCTCTACAATGAGCAGTTCTTC. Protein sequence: CASSFYLYNEQFF.

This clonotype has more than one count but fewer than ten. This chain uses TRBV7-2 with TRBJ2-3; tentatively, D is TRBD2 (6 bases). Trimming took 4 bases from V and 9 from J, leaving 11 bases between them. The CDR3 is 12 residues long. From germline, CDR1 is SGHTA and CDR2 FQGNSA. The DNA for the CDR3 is TGTGCCAGCAGCTCGGGACTCTCAACGCAGTATTTT. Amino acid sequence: CASSSGLSTQYF.